These T cell receptor beta chains were read from a single sample in a study. TCRdb reanalysed the RT-PCR reads using MiXCR and keeps one entry per CDR3 protein. The table lists 650,000 to 800,000 distinct CDR3 sequences, approximately 15% of them singletons. What was sequenced was memory CD4+ T cells from blood. The receptor set was obtained from a female donor in good health, serving as a healthy control. Each CDR3 is given with its conserved first and last residue. A D gene is named only where the DNA matches it firmly. Some rows mark clone size as missing; the rest say once, few, many or name a class of expanded clone.

J: TRBJ2-7
V: TRBV5-1
D: -
size: many
DNA: TGCGCCAGCAGCTTCAAGGGGAGTATGCGAGTGAATAACGAGCAGTACTTC
CDR3: CASSFKGSMRVNNEQYF

J: TRBJ2-7
V: TRBV7-2
D: TRBD2
size: many
DNA: TGTGCCAGCAGCTTATCTAGCGGGGCCTACGAGCAGTACTTC
CDR3: CASSLSSGAYEQYF

J: TRBJ1-1
V: TRBV10-2
D: -
size: few
DNA: TGCGCCAGCAGCTCATTCTCACAGGTATCCGCGCTTTTT
CDR3: CASSSFSQVSALF

J: TRBJ2-3
V: TRBV20-1
D: TRBD2
size: many
DNA: TGCAGTGCTTATACTAGCGGGAGCACAGATACGCAGTATTTT
CDR3: CSAYTSGSTDTQYF

J: TRBJ1-4
V: TRBV7-9
D: -
size: -
DNA: TGTGCCAGCGGCCCACTTACAGGACCCGCAGCCAAGGAAAAACTGTTTTTT
CDR3: CASGPLTGPAAKEKLFF

J: TRBJ2-7
V: TRBV5-6
D: TRBD1
size: few
DNA: TGTGCCAGCAGCTTCCTGACAGGGGTGTACGAGCAGTACTTC
CDR3: CASSFLTGVYEQYF

J: TRBJ1-1
V: TRBV5-1
D: -
size: few
DNA: TGCGCCAGCAGCTGGAAAGGGGGGACTGAAGCTTTCTTT
CDR3: CASSWKGGTEAFF

J: TRBJ1-2
V: TRBV20-1
D: -
size: few
DNA: TGCAGTGCTAGCTCGACGCATAACTATGGCTACACCTTC
CDR3: CSASSTHNYGYTF

J: TRBJ1-2
V: TRBV5-6
D: TRBD1
size: -
DNA: TGTGCCAGCACCCGAGGACAGGGCGACGGCTACACCTTC
CDR3: CASTRGQGDGYTF

J: TRBJ1-4
V: TRBV4-2
D: TRBD1
size: few
DNA: TGTGCCAGCAGCCAAGACACCAACAGGGGCAATGAAAAACTGTTTTTT
CDR3: CASSQDTNRGNEKLFF

J: TRBJ2-3
V: TRBV20-1
D: TRBD1
size: many
DNA: TGCAGTGGGGCCGGGACAGGGTTGGATACGCAGTATTTT
CDR3: CSGAGTGLDTQYF

J: TRBJ2-3
V: TRBV7-2
D: -
size: -
DNA: TGTGCCAGCAGCTCCGTCGGGCTCTATTTCCATAGCACAGATACGCAGTATTTT
CDR3: CASSSVGLYFHSTDTQYF

J: TRBJ2-1
V: TRBV9
D: TRBD2
size: many
DNA: TGTGCCAGCAGCCGGACTAGCGGTTACAATGAGCAGTTCTTC
CDR3: CASSRTSGYNEQFF

J: TRBJ1-2
V: TRBV6-1
D: -
size: -
DNA: TGTGCCAGCACCCCCGGCTCCTATGGCTACACCTTC
CDR3: CASTPGSYGYTF

J: TRBJ2-3
V: TRBV7-3
D: -
size: few
DNA: TGTGCCAGCAGCTTAGGAAGGCGCTCTAGCACAGATACGCAGTATTTT
CDR3: CASSLGRRSSTDTQYF

J: TRBJ1-2
V: TRBV28
D: TRBD1
size: few
DNA: TGTGCCAGCAGGTCAGGACAGGGTTATGGCTACACCTTC
CDR3: CASRSGQGYGYTF

J: TRBJ2-1
V: TRBV4-1
D: -
size: many
DNA: TGCGCCACCAAGGGGGGGGGTGAGCAGTTCTTC
CDR3: CATKGGGEQFF

J: TRBJ2-1
V: TRBV3-1
D: -
size: many
DNA: TGTGCCAGCAGCCAACAGTACAATGAGCAGTTCTTC
CDR3: CASSQQYNEQFF

J: TRBJ1-1
V: TRBV29-1
D: -
size: many
DNA: TGCAGCGTTGAATTTGGTGCAGCCGCTGGCACTGAAGCTTTCTTT
CDR3: CSVEFGAAAGTEAFF

J: TRBJ2-7
V: TRBV12-3/TRBV12-4
D: TRBD2
size: few
DNA: TGTGCCAGCAGTCTCAGGGGACTAGCGACCTACGAGCAGTACTTC
CDR3: CASSLRGLATYEQYF

J: TRBJ2-1
V: TRBV5-1
D: TRBD1
size: -
DNA: TGCGCCAGCAGCGCCCGGACAGGGGGAAACAATGAGCAGTTCTTC
CDR3: CASSARTGGNNEQFF

J: TRBJ2-3
V: TRBV29-1
D: -
size: many
DNA: TGCAGTATAGGTTACGGGGGCAGCACAGATACGCAGTATTTT
CDR3: CSIGYGGSTDTQYF

J: TRBJ2-7
V: TRBV7-8
D: -
size: few
DNA: TGTGCCAGCAGCTCCCAACGGGGTTCCGAGCAGTACTTC
CDR3: CASSSQRGSEQYF

J: TRBJ1-5
V: TRBV5-1
D: -
size: many
DNA: TGCGCCAGCAGCCTGGATTACGTGGGCGGCCAGCCCCAGCATTTT
CDR3: CASSLDYVGGQPQHF

J: TRBJ1-4
V: TRBV6-5
D: -
size: -
DNA: TGTGCCAGCAGTTCTTCTAATAACAATGAAAAACTGTTTTTT
CDR3: CASSSSNNNEKLFF

J: TRBJ1-3
V: TRBV29-1
D: -
size: few
DNA: TGCAGCGTTGGCGAGAGCTCTGGAAACACCATATATTTT
CDR3: CSVGESSGNTIYF

J: TRBJ1-3
V: TRBV12-3/TRBV12-4
D: -
size: few
DNA: TGTGCCAGCGGGCAGACTGGGGGAAACACCATATATTTT
CDR3: CASGQTGGNTIYF

J: TRBJ2-3
V: TRBV24-1
D: -
size: -
DNA: TGTGCCACCAGTGATTTGGTCAGGGGTAAAGCAGATACGCAGTATTTT
CDR3: CATSDLVRGKADTQYF

J: TRBJ2-1
V: TRBV5-1
D: TRBD2
size: few
DNA: TGCGCCAGCAGCAACTTGATAGCGGGGGACCTCTACAATGAGCAGTTCTTC
CDR3: CASSNLIAGDLYNEQFF

J: TRBJ2-5
V: TRBV7-9
D: -
size: -
DNA: TGTGCCAGCAGCTTAATTGGCGGCCACGGAGGAGAGACCCAGTACTTC
CDR3: CASSLIGGHGGETQYF

J: TRBJ1-6
V: TRBV12-3/TRBV12-4
D: -
size: -
DNA: TGTGCCAGCAGTTTACACAGGGATAGTGTCCTCCACTTT
CDR3: CASSLHRDSVLHF

J: TRBJ1-1
V: TRBV12-3/TRBV12-4
D: -
size: -
DNA: TGTGCCAGCAGTTTAATGACAGGAGTTGAAGCTTTCTTT
CDR3: CASSLMTGVEAFF

J: TRBJ1-1
V: TRBV4-3
D: TRBD1
size: -
DNA: TGCGCCAGCAGCCAGACCTCCCCGGGACAGGGGGCCGGGAACACTGAAGCTTTCTTT
CDR3: CASSQTSPGQGAGNTEAFF

J: TRBJ2-3
V: TRBV11-2
D: TRBD1
size: -
DNA: TGTGCCAGCAGCTACGGACAGGGTGAGGGGACGCATACGCAGTATTTT
CDR3: CASSYGQGEGTHTQYF

J: TRBJ2-7
V: TRBV20-1
D: TRBD1
size: many
DNA: TGCAGTGCTAGAGGAAGGGGACAGTGGAGCTCCTACGAGCAGTACTTC
CDR3: CSARGRGQWSSYEQYF

J: TRBJ2-3
V: TRBV7-2
D: -
size: many
DNA: TGTGCCAGCAGCCCGCGGCGAACCAGCACAGATACGCAGTATTTT
CDR3: CASSPRRTSTDTQYF

J: TRBJ1-4
V: TRBV4-1
D: -
size: few
DNA: TGCGCCAGCAGCCAAGTTTTCGGGGGATTAAGTGAAAAACTGTTTTTT
CDR3: CASSQVFGGLSEKLFF

J: TRBJ1-1
V: TRBV5-1
D: -
size: -
DNA: TGCGCCAGCAGCGAGACAGCTGTCACTGAAGCTTTCTTT
CDR3: CASSETAVTEAFF

J: TRBJ2-3
V: TRBV2
D: -
size: -
DNA: TGTGCCAGCTCCCAGGGGGCGGGGGGACTGGATACGCAGTATTTT
CDR3: CASSQGAGGLDTQYF

J: TRBJ2-1
V: TRBV7-2
D: -
size: -
DNA: TGTGCCTCTAGGAAGGGGGGCGGGAGACGGATTGAGCAGTTCTTC
CDR3: CASRKGGGRRIEQFF

J: TRBJ2-7
V: TRBV20-1
D: -
size: -
DNA: TGCAGTGCTAGAGCCCTGTATTCGCAAGCTAGAGGGAACTACGAGCAGTACTTC
CDR3: CSARALYSQARGNYEQYF

J: TRBJ2-5
V: TRBV28
D: TRBD1
size: few
DNA: TGTGCCAGCTTAGACGTAGGGACAGGGCAAGAGACCCAGTACTTC
CDR3: CASLDVGTGQETQYF

J: TRBJ2-7
V: TRBV3-1
D: TRBD2
size: -
DNA: TGTGCCAGCAGCCGATCACAGAGCGGGGCCTCCTACGAGCAGTACTTC
CDR3: CASSRSQSGASYEQYF

J: TRBJ2-1
V: TRBV29-1
D: TRBD2
size: many
DNA: TGCAGCGTCTACTTCACGAGCGGGGATTCCTACAATGAGCAGTTCTTC
CDR3: CSVYFTSGDSYNEQFF

J: TRBJ1-6
V: TRBV30
D: -
size: few
DNA: TGTGCCTGGAGTGTACTTCGGGGCTCCTATAATTCACCCCTCCACTTT
CDR3: CAWSVLRGSYNSPLHF

J: TRBJ1-1
V: TRBV7-9
D: -
size: many
DNA: TGTGCCAGCAGCTCGGACAGCCGCCTTACTGAAGCTTTCTTT
CDR3: CASSSDSRLTEAFF

J: TRBJ2-1
V: TRBV6-5
D: -
size: few
DNA: TGTGCCAGCAGTTACTTGAGAGCGGCAAACAATGAGCAGTTCTTC
CDR3: CASSYLRAANNEQFF

J: TRBJ1-3
V: TRBV12-3/TRBV12-4
D: -
size: -
DNA: TGTGCCAGCAGTTATAACAGGGCCCGGGCCATATATTTT
CDR3: CASSYNRARAIYF

J: TRBJ2-1
V: TRBV29-1
D: -
size: many
DNA: TGCAGCGTTGAAGATGTGACCAATGAGCAGTTCTTC
CDR3: CSVEDVTNEQFF

J: TRBJ2-2
V: TRBV12-3/TRBV12-4
D: TRBD1
size: -
DNA: TGTGCCAGCAGGCCCAGGGGACAGGAGCTCACCGGGGAGCTGTTTTTT
CDR3: CASRPRGQELTGELFF

J: TRBJ1-1
V: TRBV12-3/TRBV12-4
D: TRBD1
size: -
DNA: TGTGCCAGCAGTCCTACGGACAGGGGGCATAGCACTGAAGCTTTCTTT
CDR3: CASSPTDRGHSTEAFF

J: TRBJ2-1
V: TRBV5-1
D: -
size: many
DNA: TGCGCCAGCAGCTTGGAGGCGGGACAGTCCTACAATGAGCAGTTCTTC
CDR3: CASSLEAGQSYNEQFF

J: TRBJ2-7
V: TRBV18
D: TRBD1
size: few
DNA: TGTGCCAGCTCATCCACCTTGACAGGGGAAGACGAGCAGTACTTC
CDR3: CASSSTLTGEDEQYF

J: TRBJ2-3
V: TRBV20-1
D: -
size: -
DNA: TGCAGTGCTAGAAGTCTGGTAGATACGCAGTATTTT
CDR3: CSARSLVDTQYF

J: TRBJ1-4
V: TRBV27
D: -
size: few
DNA: TGTGCCAGCAGTTTGGATCCCACTTCGTATGAAAAACTGTTTTTT
CDR3: CASSLDPTSYEKLFF

J: TRBJ1-5
V: TRBV20-1
D: -
size: many
DNA: TGCAGTGCTAGAGACCCGGATAGCAATCAGCCCCAGCATTTT
CDR3: CSARDPDSNQPQHF

J: TRBJ1-6
V: TRBV6-5
D: TRBD1
size: few
DNA: TGTGCCAGCAGTTACAGGGGCCCCCCGACAGGGGATAATTCACCCCTCCACTTT
CDR3: CASSYRGPPTGDNSPLHF

J: TRBJ2-1
V: TRBV12-3/TRBV12-4
D: TRBD2
size: -
DNA: TGTGCCAGCAGTTTTGGAAACGCGGCGGGGGTGAATGAGCAGTTCTTC
CDR3: CASSFGNAAGVNEQFF

J: TRBJ2-7
V: TRBV24-1
D: -
size: few
DNA: TGTGCCACCCCGGACATACCGAGCTCCTACGAGCAGTACTTC
CDR3: CATPDIPSSYEQYF